The next 28 T cell receptor beta chains were all read from a single sample in a study of T cell changes during pregnancy in multiple sclerosis. Profiled with immunoSEQ multiplex PCR; TCRdb holds only in-frame clones, not every one. The table records tens of thousands of clones, around 94% of them present only once. Sequencing used CD8+ T cells from peripheral blood mononuclear cells, obtained after pregnancy. The receptors come from a female donor with multiple sclerosis, enrolled in a pregnancy study.

This chain uses TRBV7-6 with TRBJ2-5; 8 positions agree with TRBD2. With V trimmed by 1 base and J by 3 bases, 4 bases remained unmatched. The germline V gene encodes CDR1 SGHVS and CDR2 FNYEAQ. This CDR3 is built from 15 residues. The CDR3 coding sequence is TGTGCCAGCAGCTTAGAGCCAGCGGGAGAAGAGACCCAGTACTTC. It translates to CASSLEPAGEETQYF. Combining the CDR3 with reference TRBV7-6 and TRBJ2-5 gives the whole variable domain GAGVSQSPRYKVTKRGQDVALRCDPISGHVSLYWYRQALGQGPEFLTYFNYEAQQDKSGLPNDRFSAERPEGSISTLTIQRTEQRDSAMYRCASSLEPAGEETQYFGPGTRLLVL.

The rearrangement joins TRBV15 to TRBJ2-3; no clear D gene. The V and J ends lost 7 bases and 1 base respectively, with 12 bases between them. The CDR3 totals 14 residues. CDR1 LNHNV and CDR2 YYDKDF come from the germline V gene (reference sequence). The CDR3 nucleotides read TGTGCCACCAATGAGCTAGTCGGCACAGATACGCAGTATTTT. Translation: CATNELVGTDTQYF.

This clone was counted a single time. The V call is TRBV29-1, the J call TRBJ2-5, with D possibly matching TRBD1 (7 bases). The V and J ends lost 5 bases and 9 bases respectively, with 19 bases between them. The CDR3 totals 13 residues. Per germline, CDR1 SQVTM and CDR2 ANQGSEA. Written as DNA, the CDR3 is TGCAGCGTTCCTACGACAGGGCCGGGGGCCCAGTACTTC. It is translated as CSVPTTGPGAQYF.

This chain uses TRBV2 with TRBJ2-7, with a weak D call TRBD2 (6 bases). V lost 2 bases, J lost 1 base, and 15 bases lay in between. Germline CDR1 is SNHLY and CDR2 is FYNNEI. CDR3 size: 16 residues. The CDR3 nucleotides are TGTGCCAGCAGTGAACCCCCCCCAGGGAGGTCCTACGAGCAGTACTTC. This sequence encodes CASSEPPPGRSYEQYF.

The genes are TRBV7-2 and TRBJ2-3, with TRBD2 matching over 14 bases. CDR1 and CDR2 from the germline V gene are SGHTA and FQGNSA. After removal of 3 bases from V and 5 bases from J, the junction contained 1 base not matched to a gene. The CDR3 is 15 amino acids. The CDR3 nucleotides read TGTGCCAGCAGCTTGGGGACTAGCGGGAGAGATACGCAGTATTTT. The encoded protein is CASSLGTSGRDTQYF.

The CDR3 loop is CASSLGGAGALNEQFF. CDR3 coding DNA: TGTGCCAGCAGCTTAGGAGGCGCGGGAGCTTTAAATGAGCAGTTCTTC. The rearrangement joins TRBV7-9 to TRBJ2-1; 7 nucleotides align to TRBD2. The length of the CDR3 is 16 residues. The V and J ends lost 1 base and 7 bases, in that order; junction bases with no gene match: 10. Germline CDR1 reads SEHNR; CDR2 reads FQNEAQ (reference sequence).

This chain joins TRBV5-5 and TRBJ1-3, with TRBD1 as a possible D gene (6 bases). Between the trimmed V and J ends, which lost 0 bases and 0 bases, there was a span of 13 bases. Per the germline V gene, CDR1 is SGHKS and CDR2 is YYEKEE (reference sequence). This CDR3 has 17 amino acids. The CDR3 loop reads CASSLVPGVPSGNTIYF. Here the CDR3 DNA reads TGTGCCAGCAGCTTGGTGCCAGGGGTTCCCTCTGGAAACACCATATATTTT.

The gene calls are TRBV5-1 and TRBJ1-5, with D possibly being TRBD1 (5 bases). V was cut by 2 bases and J by 5 bases, with 14 bases left in between. CDR1 SGHRS and CDR2 YFSETQ come from the germline V gene. The CDR3 loop spans 15 amino acids. This CDR3 reads CASSLWAGIYQPQHF. CDR3 coding DNA: TGCGCCAGCAGCTTATGGGCAGGGATCTATCAGCCCCAGCATTTT.

The chain recombines TRBV6-5 with TRBJ2-2; a weak D match, TRBD1 (6 bases). CDR3 length: 15 residues. Trimming shortened V by 3 bases and J by 5 bases, and 13 bases separated the two germline ends. Germline V gives CDR1 MNHEY, CDR2 SVGAGI. The CDR3 DNA reads TGTGCCAGCAGTTATGGGGGACACCTAACCGGGGAGCTGTTTTTT. It is translated as CASSYGGHLTGELFF.

The rearrangement links TRBV2 to TRBJ2-1; perhaps TRBD2 as D (7 bases). The germline CDR1 and CDR2 sequences are SNHLY and FYNNEI. The CDR3 sequence is 16 residues long. V lost 7 bases and J lost 0, with 16 bases in between. CDR3 in amino acids: CASTGGGGSSYNEQFF. DNA for the CDR3: TGTGCCAGCACTGGGGGAGGGGGGAGCTCCTACAATGAGCAGTTCTTC.

The V and J genes are TRBV6-1 and TRBJ1-3; a possible D gene is TRBD1 (6 bases). Trimming left V 4 bases short and J 2 bases short, with 21 bases between. This CDR3 spans 18 amino acids. Germline CDR1 is MNHNS and CDR2 is SASEGT. The CDR3 DNA reads TGTGCCAGCAGTGGACGGGACGCTCGGGGGGCCACTGGAAACACCATATATTTT. It codes for CASSGRDARGATGNTIYF.

The chain is built from TRBV7-8 and TRBJ1-3; D not resolved. Germline-derived CDR1 and CDR2 are SGHVS and FQNEAQ. This CDR3 is built from 12 residues. Trimming removed 2 bases at V and 4 bases at J, with 3 bases between. The CDR3 here is CASSLQGNTIYF. The CDR3 nucleotides read TGTGCCAGCAGCTTACAGGGAAACACCATATATTTT.

The chain links TRBV27 to TRBJ2-1, with 7 bases that match TRBD2. Germline V gene sequence: CDR1 MNHEY, CDR2 SMNVEV (reference sequence). V lost 7 bases and J lost 0; bases outside the gene matches: 3. The length of the CDR3 is 14 residues. This CDR3 reads CASTGGSSYNEQFF. CDR3 bases: TGTGCCAGCACGGGGGGAAGCTCCTACAATGAGCAGTTCTTC.

The chain recombines TRBV5-6 with TRBJ2-7, with TRBD1 matching over 9 bases. The CDR3 spans 15 residues. The germline gives CDR1 SGHDT, CDR2 YYEEEE. The junction had 6 bases not matched to a gene; V was cut back by 0 bases and J by 5 bases. The CDR3 is CASSLVGTGFHEQYF. The DNA for the CDR3 is TGTGCCAGCAGCTTGGTCGGGACAGGGTTCCACGAGCAGTACTTC.

This chain connects TRBV5-1 to TRBJ1-4, with 7 bases fitting TRBD1. Per the germline V gene, CDR1 is SGHRS and CDR2 is YFSETQ. The ends lost 3 bases at V and 0 bases at J; junction bases unmatched: 5. The CDR3 consists of 16 residues. CDR3 DNA sequence: TGCGCCAGCAGCTGGGGACAGAGGGCAACTAATGAAAAACTGTTTTTT. Protein sequence: CASSWGQRATNEKLFF.

The V call is TRBV9, the J call TRBJ1-3, with D perhaps TRBD1 (6 bases). Germline-derived CDR1 and CDR2 are SGDLS and YYNGEE. V gave up 4 bases and J gave up 3 bases, with 11 bases separating them. This CDR3 has 14 amino acids. The CDR3 DNA sequence: TGTGCCAGCAGCAGAACAGGGTATGGAAACACCATATATTTT. This codes for CASSRTGYGNTIYF.

This chain connects TRBV19 to TRBJ1-1; unclear D gene. Germline assignment: CDR1 LNHDA and CDR2 SQIVND (reference sequence). The germline V and J ends were trimmed by 3 bases and 4 bases, with 15 bases remaining between them. The length of the CDR3 is 15 residues. CDR3 residues: CASSILAGFGTEAFF. CDR3 DNA: TGTGCCAGTAGTATTCTTGCGGGGTTCGGCACTGAAGCTTTCTTT.

The chain has TRBV7-9 and TRBJ1-1; 11 nucleotides match TRBD1. From germline, CDR1 is SEHNR and CDR2 FQNEAQ (reference sequence). The CDR3 has 16 residues. V lost 5 bases, J lost 4 bases, and 9 bases stayed unmatched. CDR3 region: CASSVGTGGLTTEAFF. The CDR3 nucleotides read TGTGCCAGCAGCGTCGGGACAGGGGGTTTGACCACTGAAGCTTTCTTT.

The chain is built from TRBV5-5 and TRBJ2-1; 7 nucleotides align to TRBD2. The germline V gene has CDR1 SGHKS and CDR2 YYEKEE (reference sequence). The CDR3 is made up of 14 amino acids. The J segment lost 7 bases and the V segment lost 4 bases, leaving 8 bases of the junction unmatched. The CDR3 sequence: CASSLSGRGNEQFF. CDR3 coding DNA: TGTGCCAGCAGCCTTTCGGGGCGGGGGAATGAGCAGTTCTTC.

The CDR3 loop reads CASSYGQTRGYTF. DNA for the CDR3: TGTGCCAGCAGTTACGGACAGACTCGGGGCTACACCTTC. The chain joins TRBV6-5 to TRBJ1-2; TRBD1 is a possible D gene (6 bases). The length of the CDR3 is 13 residues. Germline V CDR1 and CDR2: MNHEY, SVGAGI. Trimming shortened V by 2 bases and J by 8 bases, and 12 bases separated the two germline ends.

J is TRBJ1-2 and V is TRBV4-3; 8 bases are a match to TRBD1. The CDR3 spans 13 residues. The trim removed 1 base at V and 6 bases at J, leaving 1 base unmatched. The germline CDR1 and CDR2 sequences are LGHNA and YSLEER. CDR3 in amino acids: CASSQGTGNGYTF. The CDR3 DNA reads TGCGCCAGCAGCCAAGGGACAGGGAATGGCTACACCTTC.

This sequence joins TRBV6-5 and TRBJ1-5; tentatively, D is TRBD1 (5 bases). The CDR3 has 14 amino acids. Trimming took 7 bases from V and 4 from J, leaving 14 bases between them. Per the germline V gene, CDR1 is MNHEY and CDR2 is SVGAGI. The CDR3 bases are TGTGCCAGCAAATCTGGGCAGGGAAATCAGCCCCAGCATTTT. The encoded protein is CASKSGQGNQPQHF.

The V call is TRBV25-1, the J call TRBJ2-7; 7 nucleotides line up with TRBD2. With 0 bases clipped from V and 0 bases from J, the junction kept 2 bases outside the gene matches. This CDR3 contains 15 residues. CDR1 is MGHDK and CDR2 is SYGVNS in the germline V gene. CDR3 sequence: CASSEYGGSSYEQYF. In DNA form, the CDR3 reads TGTGCCAGCAGTGAATACGGGGGGTCCTCCTACGAGCAGTACTTC.

The CDR3 bases are TGTGCCAGCGGTACGACAGGGTGGGCAGATACGCAGTATTTT. Its translation: CASGTTGWADTQYF. The chain employs TRBV27 and TRBJ2-3; 7 bases fit TRBD1. The CDR3 contains 14 residues. Losses at the gene ends were 8 bases for V and 4 bases for J; bases not matched to a gene: 9. CDR1 and CDR2 (germline): MNHEY, SMNVEV (reference sequence).

The genes are TRBV27 and TRBJ2-1, with a tentative D call TRBD2 (6 bases). The germline V gene has CDR1 MNHEY and CDR2 SMNVEV (reference sequence). The V end was cut by 0 bases, the J end by 5 bases, with 11 bases between. This CDR3 region has 15 residues. The CDR3 is CASSLSSGRHNEQFF. CDR3 coding DNA: TGTGCCAGCAGTTTATCTAGCGGACGGCACAATGAGCAGTTCTTC.

The chain is built from TRBV5-6 and TRBJ1-1; possibly TRBD1 for D (5 bases). Per germline, CDR1 SGHDT and CDR2 YYEEEE. This CDR3 is built from 13 residues. V lost 0 bases and J 6 bases, leaving 9 bases between the germline ends. Here the CDR3 DNA reads TGTGCCAGCAGCTTGGGCGGGGGGGCTGAAGCTTTCTTT. It encodes CASSLGGGAEAFF.

This chain connects TRBV18 to TRBJ2-7; TRBD2 might be the D (8 bases). Trimming pared 1 base from V and 3 bases from J, leaving 22 bases between. The CDR3 totals 18 residues. Germline V CDR1 and CDR2: KGHSH, LQKENI. The CDR3 DNA is TGTGCCAGCTCACCACAGGGGGCGGGTAGCGGGAAACTCTACGAGCAGTACTTC. Amino acid sequence: CASSPQGAGSGKLYEQYF.

The gene calls are TRBV6-5 and TRBJ2-2, with D unclear. Germline lookup yields CDR1 MNHEY and CDR2 SVGAGI. CDR3 length: 16 residues. The V gene lost 1 base and the J gene lost 0 bases, with 9 bases spanning the gap. The CDR3 region is CASSYFGRPNTGELFF. In DNA, the CDR3 is TGTGCCAGCAGTTACTTTGGCAGGCCGAACACCGGGGAGCTGTTTTTT.